This T cell receptor beta chain derives from a study of blood T cell repertoires in COVID-19. At the level of the study: Material from acute and convalescent COVID-19 was sourced from the United States, Italy and Spain. From T cells, B-cell-depleted T cells, or PBMCs came the material, which was cDNA or gDNA.

V shed 1 base and J 2 bases; nucleotides not matched to a gene: 4. This CDR3 has 17 residues. The germline V gene has CDR1 MGHRA and CDR2 YSYEKL. Followed over time, Seattle patients had been enrolled while infection was active. Assay used: immunoSEQ multiplex PCR; TCRdb lists only in-frame clones, some missing. The sample records approximately 22,000 clones, roughly four fifths being singletons. Specimen: peripheral blood. The gene calls are TRBV4-1 and TRBJ2-5, with 13 bases lining up with TRBD2. The receptor's source is a woman between 65 and 79 years old with COVID-19, enrolled during active disease. CDR3 DNA sequence: TGCGCCAGCAGCCAAGGACTAGCGGGAGGATGGCAAGAGACCCAGTACTTC. It yields the protein CASSQGLAGGWQETQYF.